This T cell receptor beta chain was retrieved from a study of blood T cell repertoires in COVID-19 (dated by TCRdb to the early 2020s). The study in broad terms: Samples covering the acute and convalescent phases of COVID-19 were provided by collaborators in the United States, Italy and Spain. The material from the prospective study consisted of cDNA or gDNA derived from T cells, B-cell-depleted T cells, or PBMCs. Where available, HLA class I and class II types were taken from metadata supplied by the sample provider and were not determined by assay-based typing. Nearly every sample came with metadata listing a de-identified subject ID, COVID-19 status, age in years and sex. Deeply sampled blood TCRbeta repertoires from subjects exposed to, actively infected with, or recovered from COVID-19 were included in the dataset. The repertoires were released in a freely available public database intended as a resource for research on the immune response to SARS-CoV-2. Samples came from the ongoing ImmuneRACE study (first 160 participants) plus 1,254 subjects from 6 global collaborators.

TCRbeta CDR3 regions were amplified from genomic DNA using the immunoSEQ Assay, a bias-controlled multiplex PCR. In the authors' own workflow: The number of nucleated cells in each sample was estimated by amplification of reference gene primers within the assay. To quantify the absolute abundance of each unique TCRbeta CDR3 rearrangement, sequence reads were collapsed and filtered. For each sample, productive Simpson clonality was calculated as the square root of Simpson's diversity index over productive rearrangements. Entries here come from immuneACCESS through TCRdb and include only in-frame sequences with V and J called. Some clones fail to appear in such tables; in the studies checked, an unresolved V gene covers under half of the shortfall, and the cause of the remainder is unknown. V and J calls and clone size are as listed in that table; D and trimming were resolved from the DNA. Counted in this sample were some 200,000 clones; approximately 80% of them appeared once. About 10% of the sample is in the top ten clones.

Each collaborating institution followed its own protocols to collect whole blood in K2EDTA tubes. For TCRbeta analysis, collaborators shipped samples as frozen whole blood, isolated PBMCs, or DNA extracted from either of those sample types. This clone was picked up a small number of times. Its binding antigen is unknown. Base-call qualities are not available, and no considerably larger clone is one nucleotide away. The germline ends are 21 bases apart after V is trimmed by 5 bases and J by 8 bases. The germline V gene (reference sequence) provides CDR1 LNHDA and CDR2 SQIVND. From the cysteine up to the phenylalanine, the CDR3 has a length of 15 residues. Left in the record is the CDR3 DNA by itself, 45 bases read in frame from the first base. Broad study findings and their caveats: How much clinical and demographic metadata was included differed by source and by participant, and the metadata was provided uncurated.

The chain uses TRBV19 and TRBJ1-1; TRBD1 is perhaps the D gene, given 6 matching bases. The origin of this receptor is a woman over 75 with acute or convalescent COVID-19. Sequencing used peripheral blood. The encoded CDR3 is CASSLPETGGGEAFF. The sequenced DNA is TGTGCCAGTAGTCTCCCCGAGACAGGAGGCGGAGAAGCTTTCTTT.